This T cell receptor beta chain emerged from a study of blood T cell repertoires in COVID-19. Study details: The samples span acute and convalescent COVID-19 from the United States, Italy and Spain.

J lost 2 bases, V lost 0 bases, and 4 bases had no gene match. The germline gives CDR1 MGHRA, CDR2 YSYEKL. There are 16 residues in the CDR3. Clones were read by immunoSEQ multiplex PCR, and TCRdb kept only the in-frame ones, dropping some. The data contain 50,000 or so clones, approximately 85% of them singletons. The sample comprised peripheral blood. This clonotype was sampled from a man aged 35 to 55 with acute or convalescent COVID-19. J is TRBJ1-5 and V is TRBV4-1; TRBD1 matches 7 bases. The CDR3 DNA reads as TGCGCCAGCAGCCAAGATTTCGGGACAGGCAATCAGCCCCAGCATTTT. This encodes CASSQDFGTGNQPQHF.